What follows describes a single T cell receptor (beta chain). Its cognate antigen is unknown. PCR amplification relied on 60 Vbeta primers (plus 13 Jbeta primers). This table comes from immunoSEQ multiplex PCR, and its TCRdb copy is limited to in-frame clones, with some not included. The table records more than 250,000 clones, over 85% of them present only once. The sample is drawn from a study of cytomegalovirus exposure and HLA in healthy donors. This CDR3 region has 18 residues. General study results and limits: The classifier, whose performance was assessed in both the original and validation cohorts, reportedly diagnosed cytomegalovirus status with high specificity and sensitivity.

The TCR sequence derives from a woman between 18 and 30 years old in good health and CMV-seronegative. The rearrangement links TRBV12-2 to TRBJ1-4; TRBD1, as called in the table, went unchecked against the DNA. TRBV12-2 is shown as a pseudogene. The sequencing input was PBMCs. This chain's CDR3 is CASRPLDRGGTTNEKLFF. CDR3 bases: TGTGCAAGTCGCCCCCTCGACAGGGGGGGAACAACTAATGAAAAACTGTTTTTT.